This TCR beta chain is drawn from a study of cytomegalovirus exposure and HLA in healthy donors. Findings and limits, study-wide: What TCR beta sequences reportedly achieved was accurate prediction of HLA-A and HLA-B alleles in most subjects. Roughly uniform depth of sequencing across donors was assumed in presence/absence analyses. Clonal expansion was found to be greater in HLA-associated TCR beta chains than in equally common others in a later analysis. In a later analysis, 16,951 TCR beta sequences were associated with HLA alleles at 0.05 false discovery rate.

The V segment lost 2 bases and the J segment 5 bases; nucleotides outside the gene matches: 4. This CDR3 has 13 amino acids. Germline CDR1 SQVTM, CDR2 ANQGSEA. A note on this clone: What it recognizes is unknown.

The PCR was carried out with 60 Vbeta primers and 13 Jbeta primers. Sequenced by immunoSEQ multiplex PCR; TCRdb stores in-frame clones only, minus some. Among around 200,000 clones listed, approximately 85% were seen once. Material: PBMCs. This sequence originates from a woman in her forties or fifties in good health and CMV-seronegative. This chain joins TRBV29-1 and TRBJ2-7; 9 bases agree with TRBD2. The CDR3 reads CSVERREGDEQYF. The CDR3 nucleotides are TGCAGCGTTGAACGGCGGGAGGGGGACGAGCAGTACTTC.